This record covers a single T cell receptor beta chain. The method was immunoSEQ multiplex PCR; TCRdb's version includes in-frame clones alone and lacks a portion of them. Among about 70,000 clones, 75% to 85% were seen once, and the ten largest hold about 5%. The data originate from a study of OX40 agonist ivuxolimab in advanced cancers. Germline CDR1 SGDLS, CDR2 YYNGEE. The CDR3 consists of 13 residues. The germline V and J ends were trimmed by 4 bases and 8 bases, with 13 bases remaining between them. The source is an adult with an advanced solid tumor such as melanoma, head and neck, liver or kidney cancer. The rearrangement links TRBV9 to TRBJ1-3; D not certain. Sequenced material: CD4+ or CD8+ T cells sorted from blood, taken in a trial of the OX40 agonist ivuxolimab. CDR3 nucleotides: TGTGCCAGCAGCCCCCGTGGGTTGGACACCATATATTTT. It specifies CASSPRGLDTIYF.